This is a list of T cell receptor beta chains from one sample in a study of blood T cell repertoires in COVID-19. TCRdb's table, derived via immunoSEQ multiplex PCR, lists solely in-frame clones and lacks some. The sample records some 83,000 clones, approximately 80% being singletons. The sequenced material came from peripheral blood. Receptors were obtained from a man aged 80 or over with acute or convalescent COVID-19. The CDR3 runs from the conserved cysteine through the conserved F or W. A D gene is named only where the DNA matches it firmly. For some rows the clone size is stated as once, few or many, or as a class when expanded; others skip it.

D gene: TRBD1; clone size: -; CDR3 length: 14; V gene: TRBV3-1/TRBV3-2; J gene: TRBJ2-7; CDR3 DNA: TGTGCCAGCAGCCAAGCGACAGGGTACGACGAGCAGTACTTC; CDR3 protein: CASSQATGYDEQYF
D gene: -; clone size: once; CDR3 length: 15; V gene: TRBV5-1; J gene: TRBJ1-2; CDR3 DNA: TGCGCCAGCAGTTTATCCAGGGCCTCCACCTCAAACTACACCTTC; CDR3 protein: CASSLSRASTSNYTF
D gene: TRBD1; clone size: -; CDR3 length: 15; V gene: TRBV4-1; J gene: TRBJ1-6; CDR3 DNA: TGCGCCAGCAGCGTCCGGGACAGTTATAATTCACCCCTCCACTTT; CDR3 protein: CASSVRDSYNSPLHF
D gene: TRBD1; clone size: -; CDR3 length: 14; V gene: TRBV6-2/TRBV6-3; J gene: TRBJ1-2; CDR3 DNA: TGTGCCAGCAGCGACCCTACAGGGGGAGAGGGCTACACCTTC; CDR3 protein: CASSDPTGGEGYTF
D gene: -; clone size: few; CDR3 length: 13; V gene: TRBV7-2; J gene: TRBJ1-2; CDR3 DNA: TGTGCCAGCAGCTTAACAGGGACCAGTGGCTACACCTTC; CDR3 protein: CASSLTGTSGYTF
D gene: -; clone size: -; CDR3 length: 13; V gene: TRBV18; J gene: TRBJ2-7; CDR3 DNA: TGTGCCAGCTCACCCCCCGGGAAGTACGAGCAGTACTTC; CDR3 protein: CASSPPGKYEQYF
D gene: -; clone size: once; CDR3 length: 13; V gene: TRBV7-2; J gene: TRBJ1-4; CDR3 DNA: TGTGCCAGCAGCCTCCACAGGGACGAAAAACTGTTTTTT; CDR3 protein: CASSLHRDEKLFF
D gene: -; clone size: -; CDR3 length: 15; V gene: TRBV28; J gene: TRBJ1-5; CDR3 DNA: TGTTCGACAACTCAACTCCTTTATAGCAATCAGCCCCAGCATTTT; CDR3 protein: CSTTQLLYSNQPQHF
D gene: TRBD2; clone size: -; CDR3 length: 15; V gene: TRBV27; J gene: TRBJ2-1; CDR3 DNA: TGTGCCAGCAGTTTATACGGGGGGAACTACAATGAGCAGTTCTTC; CDR3 protein: CASSLYGGNYNEQFF
D gene: TRBD1; clone size: -; CDR3 length: 10; V gene: TRBV29-1; J gene: TRBJ2-3; CDR3 DNA: TGCAGCGGAGGGACAGGCAGTCAGTATTTT; CDR3 protein: CSGGTGSQYF
D gene: TRBD1; clone size: -; CDR3 length: 16; V gene: TRBV18; J gene: TRBJ2-2; CDR3 DNA: TGTGCCAGCTACATCACCGGGACAGGGAACACCGGGGAGCTGTTTTTT; CDR3 protein: CASYITGTGNTGELFF
D gene: -; clone size: -; CDR3 length: 16; V gene: TRBV6-6; J gene: TRBJ2-3; CDR3 DNA: TGTGCCAGCAGTTTCGGAGGGAGAGGGCCCAGAGATACGCAGTATTTT; CDR3 protein: CASSFGGRGPRDTQYF
D gene: TRBD1; clone size: many; CDR3 length: 15; V gene: TRBV28; J gene: TRBJ1-1; CDR3 DNA: TGTGCCAGCAGTCATGGGGGACAGGGCGATACTGAAGCTTTCTTT; CDR3 protein: CASSHGGQGDTEAFF
D gene: TRBD1; clone size: -; CDR3 length: 15; V gene: TRBV19; J gene: TRBJ1-5; CDR3 DNA: TGTGCCAGTAGTTTACAGGGGGCCGGCAATCAGCCCCAGCATTTT; CDR3 protein: CASSLQGAGNQPQHF
D gene: TRBD1; clone size: -; CDR3 length: 17; V gene: TRBV9; J gene: TRBJ1-1; CDR3 DNA: TGTGCCAGCAGCCCCCCCAGAGGGACAGCTGGGGACACTGAAGCTTTCTTT; CDR3 protein: CASSPPRGTAGDTEAFF
D gene: TRBD1; clone size: -; CDR3 length: 16; V gene: TRBV7-2; J gene: TRBJ1-1; CDR3 DNA: TGTGCCAGCAGCTTAGTGCCAGGGGGTATGAACACTGAAGCTTTCTTT; CDR3 protein: CASSLVPGGMNTEAFF